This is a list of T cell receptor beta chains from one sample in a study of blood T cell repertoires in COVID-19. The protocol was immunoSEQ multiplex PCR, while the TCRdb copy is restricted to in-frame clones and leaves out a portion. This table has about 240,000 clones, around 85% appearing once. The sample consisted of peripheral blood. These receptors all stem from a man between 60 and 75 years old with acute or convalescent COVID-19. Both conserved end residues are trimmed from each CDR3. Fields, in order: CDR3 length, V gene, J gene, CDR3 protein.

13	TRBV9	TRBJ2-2	ASSGRAVNTGELF
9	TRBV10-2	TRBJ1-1	ASTQNTEAF
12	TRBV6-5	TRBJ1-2	ASRLTGRLYGYT
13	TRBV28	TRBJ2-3	ASSARGAVTDTQY
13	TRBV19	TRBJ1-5	ASGAPGVGNQPQH
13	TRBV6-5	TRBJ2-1	ASSPDGTMGNEQF
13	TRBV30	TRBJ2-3	AWSSGRVATDTQY
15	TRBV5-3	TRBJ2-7	ARSPRLKTEPLWEQY
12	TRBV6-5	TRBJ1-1	ASLTWDSYTEAF
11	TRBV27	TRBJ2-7	ASSFSFSYEQY
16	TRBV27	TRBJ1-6	ASRPKRQGSSYNSPLH
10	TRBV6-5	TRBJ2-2	ASSLRGGELF
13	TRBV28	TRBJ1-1	ASSSPGQGGTEAF
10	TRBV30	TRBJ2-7	AWSVHYGEQY
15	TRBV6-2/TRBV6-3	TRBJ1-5	ASSYHPVGGAGQPQH
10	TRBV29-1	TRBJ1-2	SVELGGDGYT
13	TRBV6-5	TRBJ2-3	ASSSEVSSTDTQY